A selection of T cell receptor beta chains follows, all from one sample in a study of T cells in Graves' hyperthyroidism and ophthalmopathy. TCRdb passed the multiplex PCR reads through MiXCR, listing each CDR3 protein once. The sample carries around 500,000 distinct CDR3 sequences, about 20% recorded once. Input material: blood. The receptor source for this set is a woman in her 70s with Graves' ophthalmopathy. Both conserved end residues are trimmed from each CDR3. A D gene is named only where the DNA matches it firmly.

D | J | V | CDR3
TRBD2 | TRBJ2-2 | TRBV27 | ASSFLAARANTGELF
. | TRBJ2-5 | TRBV12-3/TRBV12-4 | ASSSRETQY
. | TRBJ2-7 | TRBV3-1 | ASSQGAGAYEQY
. | TRBJ1-4 | TRBV28 | ASSGGGPNEKLF
TRBD1 | TRBJ1-2 | TRBV5-6 | ASSVNRGQGQGYT
TRBD2 | TRBJ2-1 | TRBV7-3 | ASSLSGTSGRAYGEQF
. | TRBJ2-1 | TRBV4-2 | ASSQDKAYSSYNEQF
. | TRBJ2-5 | TRBV4-3 | ASSQRGGRETQY
. | TRBJ1-1 | TRBV5-6 | ASSVGFGRGGTEAF
. | TRBJ2-5 | TRBV7-2 | ASSLAKETQY
TRBD1 | TRBJ1-6 | TRBV6-1 | ASSSRTGLGSYNSPLH
. | TRBJ1-5 | TRBV6-1 | ASTLSGISNQPQH
. | TRBJ1-1 | TRBV6-1 | ASRDTMKAF